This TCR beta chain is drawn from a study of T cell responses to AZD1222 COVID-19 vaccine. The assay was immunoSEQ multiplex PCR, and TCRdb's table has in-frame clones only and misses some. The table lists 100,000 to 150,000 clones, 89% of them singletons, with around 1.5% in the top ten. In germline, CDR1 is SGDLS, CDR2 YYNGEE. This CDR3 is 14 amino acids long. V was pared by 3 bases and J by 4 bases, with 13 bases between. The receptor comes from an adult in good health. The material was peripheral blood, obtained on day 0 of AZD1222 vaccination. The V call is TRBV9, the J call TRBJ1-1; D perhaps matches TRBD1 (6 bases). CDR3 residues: CASSAPDRSTEAFF. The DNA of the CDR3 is TGTGCCAGCAGCGCCCCGGACAGATCCACTGAAGCTTTCTTT.